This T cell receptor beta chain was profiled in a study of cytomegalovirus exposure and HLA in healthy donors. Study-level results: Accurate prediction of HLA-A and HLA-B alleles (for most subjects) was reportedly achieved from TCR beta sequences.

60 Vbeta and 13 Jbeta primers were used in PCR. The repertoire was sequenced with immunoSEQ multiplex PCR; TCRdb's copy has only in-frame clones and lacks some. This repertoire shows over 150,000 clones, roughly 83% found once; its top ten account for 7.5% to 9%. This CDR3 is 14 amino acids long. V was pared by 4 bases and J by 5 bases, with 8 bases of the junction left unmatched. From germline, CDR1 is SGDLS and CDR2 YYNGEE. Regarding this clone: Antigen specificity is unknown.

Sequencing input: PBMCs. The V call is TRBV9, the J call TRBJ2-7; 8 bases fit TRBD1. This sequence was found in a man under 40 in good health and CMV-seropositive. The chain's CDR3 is CASSSRTGPDEQYF. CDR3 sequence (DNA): TGTGCCAGCAGCTCTCGGACAGGGCCGGACGAGCAGTACTTC.